This is a list of T cell receptor beta chains from one sample in a study of T cell responses to AZD1222 COVID-19 vaccine. Profiling relied on immunoSEQ multiplex PCR, and the TCRdb table lists in-frame clones only, not all of them. This sample carries 180,000 or so clones, about 93% of them seen once, and the ten largest clones take approximately 0.69%. The input for sequencing was peripheral blood, taken on day 0 of AZD1222 vaccination. The receptor set was obtained from an adult in good health. CDR3s include the opening cysteine and the closing phenylalanine or tryptophan. D genes are given only for firm matches. Expanded clones get a size class; other rows say once, few or many, or leave the size out.

J,size,D,V,DNA,CDR3
TRBJ2-5,once,.,TRBV27,TGTGCCAGTTCGCCCGACCGGGACCAAGAGACCCAGTACTTC,CASSPDRDQETQYF
TRBJ1-1,once,.,TRBV5-6,TGTGCCAGCAGCCACCGCGAGAGAGTGAACACTGAAGCTTTCTTT,CASSHRERVNTEAFF
TRBJ1-6,.,.,TRBV5-1,TGCGCCAGCAGCTTGTCGGTCGGGGATAATTCACCCCTCCACTTT,CASSLSVGDNSPLHF
TRBJ2-1,.,.,TRBV7-6,TGTGCCAGCAGCTTAACGTCGGCATCCCCCAATGAGCAGTTCTTC,CASSLTSASPNEQFF
TRBJ2-3,.,.,TRBV5-1,TGCGCCAGCAGGGGGGAGTCGGATACGCAGTATTTT,CASRGESDTQYF
TRBJ2-7,once,TRBD1,TRBV28,TGTGCCAGCAGTGAAGGGACAGGGCCCTCCTACGAGCAGTACTTC,CASSEGTGPSYEQYF
TRBJ1-4,.,.,TRBV18,TGTGCCAGCTCAGTGAGGCAAACCAATGAAAAACTGTTTTTT,CASSVRQTNEKLFF
TRBJ2-6,.,TRBD1,TRBV19,TGTGCCAGTAGCTGGACAGGGTCTGGGGCCAACGTCCTGACTTTC,CASSWTGSGANVLTF
TRBJ2-1,once,TRBD2,TRBV3-1/TRBV3-2,TGTGCCAGCAGCGGACTAGCGGGAGACAATGAGCAGTTCTTC,CASSGLAGDNEQFF
TRBJ1-1,.,.,TRBV7-9,TGTGCCAGCAGGGCGGGGTTCATGAACACTGAAGCTTTCTTT,CASRAGFMNTEAFF
TRBJ1-2,.,TRBD1,TRBV6-1,TGTGCCAGCAGTGAGGCCGGGACAGGCTATGGCTACACCTTC,CASSEAGTGYGYTF
TRBJ2-5,.,.,TRBV10-3,TGTGCCATCAGTGTGAGGGGGCAAGAGACCCAGTACTTC,CAISVRGQETQYF
TRBJ1-4,.,.,TRBV4-2,TGTGCCAGCAGCCAAGGTGGGCCGGTGGCTGCAACTAATGAAAAACTGTTTTTT,CASSQGGPVAATNEKLFF
TRBJ1-4,.,.,TRBV14,TGTGCCAGCAGCCAAGATCTGGGGAATGAAAAACTGTTTTTT,CASSQDLGNEKLFF
TRBJ2-2,.,.,TRBV19,TGTGCCAGTAGTTTAAGGGGAAGAGGGGAGCTGTTTTTT,CASSLRGRGELFF
TRBJ1-2,.,TRBD1,TRBV3-1/TRBV3-2,TGTGCCAGCAGCCGAAGGGACAGTAATGGCTACACCTTC,CASSRRDSNGYTF
TRBJ2-7,.,.,TRBV28,TGTGCCAGTGGTTCAGCTTCCTACGAGCAGTACTTC,CASGSASYEQYF
TRBJ2-7,.,.,TRBV7-3,TGTGCCAGCAGCTTAAACGGCTACGAGCAGTACTTC,CASSLNGYEQYF
TRBJ1-4,.,TRBD1,TRBV19,TGTGCCAGTAGTCCCCCGCCGGGACAGGAAAAACTGTTTTTT,CASSPPPGQEKLFF
TRBJ1-6,.,.,TRBV27,TGTGCCAGCAGTTTATCAGGGGGCTCCTATAATTCACCCCTCCACTTT,CASSLSGGSYNSPLHF
TRBJ1-2,.,.,TRBV6-5,TGTGCCAGCAGGAACGGCGGCTACACCTTC,CASRNGGYTF
TRBJ1-2,.,.,TRBV7-2,TGTGCCAGCAGCTTAGGGGGGGATGGCTACACCTTC,CASSLGGDGYTF
TRBJ2-1,.,.,TRBV15,TGTGCCACCAGCCCGGGGGACCGCTCCACCTACAATGAGCAGTTCTTC,CATSPGDRSTYNEQFF
TRBJ1-2,.,TRBD1,TRBV24-1,TGTGCCACCAGTGACACGGGGACAGGAGACTATGGCTACACCTTC,CATSDTGTGDYGYTF
TRBJ2-7,.,.,TRBV18,TGTGCCAGCTCAGCACTCCGGGGCCCTGAATCGTACTTTAGGCAGTACTTC,CASSALRGPESYFRQYF
TRBJ2-4,.,.,TRBV19,TGTGCCAGTAGTATCTGGGCCGGCATTCAGTACTTC,CASSIWAGIQYF
TRBJ2-4,.,.,TRBV7-2,TGTGCCAGCAGCTTCGAGGTTACAGTACTAGCCAAAAACATTCAGTACTTC,CASSFEVTVLAKNIQYF
TRBJ1-1,.,.,TRBV19,TGTGCCAGTAGTGCAACCCCGATCAACACTGAAGCTTTCTTT,CASSATPINTEAFF